Listed below are T cell receptor beta chains from one sample, sequenced in a study of cytomegalovirus exposure and HLA in healthy donors. Generated by immunoSEQ multiplex PCR, the TCRdb table keeps only in-frame clones and is missing some. The sample lists fewer than 200,000 clones, roughly 70% occurring once. The sample taken for sequencing was PBMCs. All receptors derive from a young woman in good health and CMV-seronegative. The CDR3 runs from the conserved cysteine through the conserved F or W. Each record gives: D gene, J gene, clone size, V gene, CDR3 protein, CDR3 DNA. The D gene is left open where the match is weak. Part of the rows lack a size; the others show once, few, many or a class for expanded clones.

D gene: NA; J gene: TRBJ2-4; clone size: NA; V gene: TRBV2; CDR3 protein: CASSEALWGQAKNIQYF; CDR3 DNA: TGTGCCAGCAGTGAAGCGCTCTGGGGGCAGGCCAAAAACATTCAGTACTTC
D gene: NA; J gene: TRBJ2-7; clone size: few; V gene: TRBV5-1; CDR3 protein: CASSPLGRGTYEQYF; CDR3 DNA: TGCGCCAGCAGCCCCCTGGGCAGGGGTACCTACGAGCAGTACTTC
D gene: NA; J gene: TRBJ2-7; clone size: NA; V gene: TRBV6-5; CDR3 protein: CASSYSSQGYEQYF; CDR3 DNA: TGTGCCAGCAGTTACTCTAGTCAGGGTTACGAGCAGTACTTC
D gene: NA; J gene: TRBJ2-1; clone size: NA; V gene: TRBV18; CDR3 protein: CATTLGNEQFF; CDR3 DNA: TGTGCCACCACACTAGGGAATGAGCAGTTCTTC
D gene: NA; J gene: TRBJ1-4; clone size: NA; V gene: TRBV7-2; CDR3 protein: CASSPQGGTNEKLFF; CDR3 DNA: TGTGCCAGCAGCCCCCAGGGTGGGACTAATGAAAAACTGTTTTTT
D gene: TRBD2; J gene: TRBJ2-7; clone size: NA; V gene: TRBV5-1; CDR3 protein: CASSRSGGDAGEQYF; CDR3 DNA: TGCGCCAGCAGCAGGAGCGGGGGGGACGCTGGCGAGCAGTACTTC
D gene: TRBD2; J gene: TRBJ2-1; clone size: NA; V gene: TRBV10-3; CDR3 protein: CAIGTSGRIGSYNEQFF; CDR3 DNA: TGTGCCATTGGGACTAGCGGGAGAATTGGCTCCTACAATGAGCAGTTCTTC
D gene: TRBD1; J gene: TRBJ1-4; clone size: NA; V gene: TRBV7-6; CDR3 protein: CASSLADRGEKLFF; CDR3 DNA: TGTGCCAGCAGCTTAGCAGACAGGGGTGAAAAACTGTTTTTT
D gene: NA; J gene: TRBJ2-3; clone size: NA; V gene: TRBV19; CDR3 protein: CASSIRGLTDTQYF; CDR3 DNA: TGTGCCAGTAGTATAAGGGGCCTCACAGATACGCAGTATTTT
D gene: TRBD1; J gene: TRBJ2-1; clone size: NA; V gene: TRBV7-3; CDR3 protein: CASSLTPIGTGVKDEQFF; CDR3 DNA: TGTGCCAGCAGCTTAACTCCTATTGGGACAGGGGTTAAAGATGAGCAGTTCTTC
D gene: NA; J gene: TRBJ2-1; clone size: NA; V gene: TRBV7-9; CDR3 protein: CASSFQASYNEQFF; CDR3 DNA: TGTGCCAGCAGCTTCCAGGCGAGCTACAATGAGCAGTTCTTC
D gene: TRBD2; J gene: TRBJ2-7; clone size: few; V gene: TRBV10-2; CDR3 protein: CASIGLTSGTKSYEQYF; CDR3 DNA: TGCGCCAGCATCGGCCTAACTAGCGGGACTAAATCCTACGAGCAGTACTTC
D gene: TRBD1; J gene: TRBJ2-5; clone size: few; V gene: TRBV12-5; CDR3 protein: CASGWDRGRGGQETQYF; CDR3 DNA: TGTGCTAGTGGGTGGGACAGGGGGCGCGGAGGACAAGAGACCCAGTACTTC
D gene: TRBD1; J gene: TRBJ2-7; clone size: once; V gene: TRBV27; CDR3 protein: CASSLSVAGTRTGGYEQYF; CDR3 DNA: TGTGCCAGCAGTTTATCCGTAGCCGGTACCCGGACAGGGGGCTACGAGCAGTACTTC
D gene: TRBD1; J gene: TRBJ1-5; clone size: NA; V gene: TRBV10-2; CDR3 protein: CASRDGQGTYSNQPQHF; CDR3 DNA: TGCGCCAGCAGGGATGGACAGGGGACTTATAGCAATCAGCCCCAGCATTTT
D gene: NA; J gene: TRBJ1-2; clone size: NA; V gene: TRBV4-3; CDR3 protein: CASSPDAGGYGYTF; CDR3 DNA: TGCGCCAGCAGCCCGGACGCGGGTGGCTATGGCTACACCTTC
D gene: NA; J gene: TRBJ1-2; clone size: once; V gene: TRBV4-1; CDR3 protein: CASSQDLRNSFYGYTF; CDR3 DNA: TGCGCCAGCAGCCAAGATCTCCGTAACAGCTTCTATGGCTACACCTTC
D gene: TRBD1; J gene: TRBJ1-3; clone size: NA; V gene: TRBV10-1; CDR3 protein: CASSDAGQVDPGNTIYF; CDR3 DNA: TGCGCCAGCAGCGACGCGGGACAGGTAGATCCTGGAAACACCATATATTTT
D gene: NA; J gene: TRBJ1-2; clone size: NA; V gene: TRBV4-1; CDR3 protein: CASSHRRDSNYGYTF; CDR3 DNA: TGCGCCAGCAGCCACCGCCGGGACTCAAACTATGGCTACACCTTC
D gene: TRBD2; J gene: TRBJ2-3; clone size: NA; V gene: TRBV2; CDR3 protein: CASSGIAGGPDTQYF; CDR3 DNA: TGTGCCAGCAGTGGAATAGCGGGAGGCCCGGATACGCAGTATTTT
D gene: TRBD1; J gene: TRBJ1-3; clone size: few; V gene: TRBV19; CDR3 protein: CASSIRTGSGNTIYF; CDR3 DNA: TGTGCCAGTAGTATTCGGACAGGATCTGGAAACACCATATATTTT
D gene: NA; J gene: TRBJ1-2; clone size: NA; V gene: TRBV6-6; CDR3 protein: CASSYRAGVDYGYTF; CDR3 DNA: TGTGCCAGCAGTTACCGAGCAGGGGTGGACTATGGCTACACCTTC
D gene: NA; J gene: TRBJ1-5; clone size: few; V gene: TRBV19; CDR3 protein: CATSRGRGGHSEPQHF; CDR3 DNA: TGTGCCACCAGTAGGGGGAGGGGAGGGCATTCGGAGCCCCAGCATTTT
D gene: NA; J gene: TRBJ1-5; clone size: NA; V gene: TRBV18; CDR3 protein: CASRGTPDQPQHF; CDR3 DNA: TGTGCCAGCCGAGGCACACCAGATCAGCCCCAGCATTTT
D gene: NA; J gene: TRBJ2-1; clone size: NA; V gene: TRBV6-4; CDR3 protein: CASSPYLLRDSYNEQFF; CDR3 DNA: TGTGCCAGCAGTCCTTATCTCCTGCGGGACTCCTACAATGAGCAGTTCTTC
D gene: NA; J gene: TRBJ1-3; clone size: NA; V gene: TRBV28; CDR3 protein: CASTSPGGPGSGNTIYF; CDR3 DNA: TGTGCCAGCACCTCCCCCGGGGGGCCCGGCTCTGGAAACACCATATATTTT
D gene: TRBD2; J gene: TRBJ2-3; clone size: few; V gene: TRBV6-5; CDR3 protein: CASRPLAGGTDTQYF; CDR3 DNA: TGTGCCAGCAGACCCCTAGCGGGGGGCACAGATACGCAGTATTTT
D gene: NA; J gene: TRBJ1-2; clone size: NA; V gene: TRBV5-6; CDR3 protein: CASSLRRGAYGYTF; CDR3 DNA: TGTGCCAGCAGCTTGAGAAGGGGCGCATATGGCTACACCTTC
D gene: NA; J gene: TRBJ1-3; clone size: NA; V gene: TRBV4-1; CDR3 protein: CASSQELTVSGNTIYF; CDR3 DNA: TGCGCCAGCAGCCAAGAATTAACGGTCTCTGGAAACACCATATATTTT
D gene: NA; J gene: TRBJ2-2; clone size: NA; V gene: TRBV5-1; CDR3 protein: CASSLAGRGTGELFF; CDR3 DNA: TGCGCCAGCAGCTTGGCTGGCAGGGGAACCGGGGAGCTGTTTTTT
D gene: TRBD2; J gene: TRBJ2-7; clone size: NA; V gene: TRBV19; CDR3 protein: CASRSKQAGEGSYEQYF; CDR3 DNA: TGTGCCAGTAGGTCAAAGCAAGCGGGAGAAGGCTCCTACGAGCAGTACTTC
D gene: NA; J gene: TRBJ2-1; clone size: NA; V gene: TRBV19; CDR3 protein: CASSPRRGNEQFF; CDR3 DNA: TGTGCCAGTAGTCCCCGGAGGGGCAATGAGCAGTTCTTC
D gene: NA; J gene: TRBJ1-1; clone size: NA; V gene: TRBV2; CDR3 protein: CASRLEMNTEAFF; CDR3 DNA: TGTGCCAGCAGACTAGAGATGAACACTGAAGCTTTCTTT
D gene: NA; J gene: TRBJ1-1; clone size: NA; V gene: TRBV6-1; CDR3 protein: CASSKGGLRNTEAFF; CDR3 DNA: TGTGCCAGCAGTAAAGGGGGACTTCGGAACACTGAAGCTTTCTTT
D gene: NA; J gene: TRBJ1-3; clone size: NA; V gene: TRBV5-1; CDR3 protein: CASSLMLDFRSSGNTIYF; CDR3 DNA: TGCGCCAGCAGCTTAATGCTCGACTTTCGAAGCTCTGGAAACACCATATATTTT
D gene: NA; J gene: TRBJ2-3; clone size: NA; V gene: TRBV19; CDR3 protein: CASSTRSGRYTQYF; CDR3 DNA: TGTGCCAGTAGTACCCGTAGCGGACGATATACGCAGTATTTT
D gene: TRBD1; J gene: TRBJ2-7; clone size: NA; V gene: TRBV6-1; CDR3 protein: CASSEDRGDEQYF; CDR3 DNA: TGTGCCAGCAGTGAGGACAGGGGGGACGAGCAGTACTTC
D gene: NA; J gene: TRBJ2-1; clone size: NA; V gene: TRBV5-1; CDR3 protein: CASSFGGEQFF; CDR3 DNA: TGCGCCAGCAGCTTCGGAGGTGAGCAGTTCTTC
D gene: NA; J gene: TRBJ2-1; clone size: NA; V gene: TRBV4-1; CDR3 protein: CASSQASRNEQFF; CDR3 DNA: TGCGCCAGCAGCCAAGCTAGCAGGAATGAGCAGTTCTTC
D gene: NA; J gene: TRBJ2-3; clone size: NA; V gene: TRBV5-1; CDR3 protein: CASSQITVAVRDTQYF; CDR3 DNA: TGCGCCAGCAGCCAGATAACAGTAGCGGTAAGGGATACGCAGTATTTT
D gene: NA; J gene: TRBJ1-5; clone size: NA; V gene: TRBV5-1; CDR3 protein: CASSLGAGARQPQHF; CDR3 DNA: TGCGCCAGCAGCTTGGGAGCAGGGGCACGGCAGCCCCAGCATTTT
D gene: NA; J gene: TRBJ2-1; clone size: NA; V gene: TRBV7-6; CDR3 protein: CASSLVGEQFF; CDR3 DNA: TGTGCCAGCAGCTTAGTTGGCGAGCAGTTCTTC
D gene: TRBD1; J gene: TRBJ2-5; clone size: NA; V gene: TRBV12-5; CDR3 protein: CASGRTGFDQTQYF; CDR3 DNA: TGTGCTAGTGGTCGGACAGGGTTTGACCAGACCCAGTACTTC
D gene: NA; J gene: TRBJ2-1; clone size: NA; V gene: TRBV5-1; CDR3 protein: CASSLVSGSSYNEQFF; CDR3 DNA: TGCGCCAGCAGCTTGGTTTCGGGAAGCTCCTACAATGAGCAGTTCTTC
D gene: TRBD1; J gene: TRBJ2-7; clone size: NA; V gene: TRBV11-2; CDR3 protein: CASSFSRARDRLTSYEQYF; CDR3 DNA: TGTGCCAGCAGCTTTAGTAGGGCCAGGGACAGACTTACCTCCTACGAGCAGTACTTC
D gene: TRBD1; J gene: TRBJ2-7; clone size: NA; V gene: TRBV4-3; CDR3 protein: CASSQGTGDGGEQYF; CDR3 DNA: TGCGCCAGCAGCCAAGGGACAGGGGATGGGGGTGAGCAGTACTTC
D gene: NA; J gene: TRBJ1-2; clone size: once; V gene: TRBV5-6; CDR3 protein: CASSPVPGTKSPYTF; CDR3 DNA: TGTGCCAGCAGCCCAGTTCCGGGGACAAAGTCTCCCTACACCTTC